These 11 T cell receptor beta chains were sequenced from one sample in a study of T cells in Graves' hyperthyroidism and ophthalmopathy. Amplification yielded TCR beta CDR3 regions, with RNA transcripts as the source. First-round RT-PCR targeting the TCR CDR3 was performed with the HTBI primer set. TCRdb itself ran the multiplex PCR reads through MiXCR, one entry per CDR3 protein. The sample comprises about 410,000 distinct CDR3 sequences, about 14% of which are singletons, and roughly 13% rests with the top ten. The specimen was blood. These receptor sequences come from a man between 18 and 35 years old with Graves' ophthalmopathy.

This clonotype was observed at least ten times. V is TRBV20-1 and J is TRBJ2-7, with D perhaps matching TRBD1 or TRBD2 (6 bases each). The CDR3 loop spans 11 amino acids. V was clipped by 6 bases and J by 7 bases, with 13 bases between them. The V gene's germline CDR1 is DFQATT and CDR2 SNEGSKA (reference sequence). In nucleotides, the CDR3 is TGCAGTGCGAGGGGGGTGGTAGAGCAGTACTTC. This encodes CSARGVVEQYF.

This clonotype has a handful of counts. The chain uses TRBV3-1 and TRBJ2-2, with 8 bases matching TRBD2. Germline V gene data show CDR1 as LGHDT and CDR2 as YNNKEL (reference sequence). After removal of 2 bases from V and 5 bases from J, the junction contained 10 bases not matched to a gene. The length of the CDR3 is 17 residues. CDR3 residues: CASSQPGEAGATGELFF. Written as DNA, the CDR3 is TGTGCCAGCAGCCAACCGGGGGAAGCGGGGGCAACCGGGGAGCTGTTTTTT.

This clonotype occurred many times. The chain uses TRBV4-1 and TRBJ2-1; 8 nucleotides agree with TRBD2. V was pared by 4 bases and J by 2 bases, with 10 bases of the junction left unmatched. Germline CDR1 is MGHRA and CDR2 is YSYEKL. This CDR3 is built from 17 residues. CDR3 residues: CASSRARLARTYNEQFF. As DNA, the CDR3 is TGCGCCAGCAGCCGGGCGAGACTAGCGCGTACCTACAATGAGCAGTTCTTC.

This clonotype was detected many times. The chain couples TRBV11-2 to TRBJ2-2; a weak D match, TRBD2 (5 bases). Germline loops: CDR1 SGHAT, CDR2 FQNNGV. The CDR3 length is 13 residues. V lost 5 bases and J lost 4, with 8 bases in between. CDR3 sequence reads: CASSRGLTGELFF. The CDR3 DNA is TGTGCCAGCAGCCGAGGGCTCACCGGGGAGCTGTTTTTT.

This clonotype was seen repeatedly, ten times or more. The chain has TRBV20-1 and TRBJ2-2; D not resolved. V shed 0 bases and J shed 0 bases, with 8 bases lying between them. This CDR3 contains 15 residues. Germline values: CDR1 DFQATT, CDR2 SNEGSKA (reference sequence). DNA for the CDR3: TGCAGTGCTAGAGATCAGGAATCGAACACCGGGGAGCTGTTTTTT. This sequence encodes CSARDQESNTGELFF.

This clonotype was observed at least ten times. V is TRBV20-1 and J is TRBJ1-6; 10 bases line up with TRBD1. CDR1 and CDR2 from the germline V gene are DFQATT and SNEGSKA (reference sequence). The CDR3 sequence is 14 residues long. Trimming took 6 bases from V and 7 from J; bases not matched to a gene: 6. This CDR3 is CSARQGAENSPLHF. The CDR3 coding sequence is TGCAGTGCCAGACAGGGGGCAGAGAATTCACCCCTCCACTTT.

This clonotype has ten or more counts. The rearrangement uses TRBV2 and TRBJ2-3; D is possibly TRBD2 (7 bases). This CDR3 comprises 16 residues. V dropped 3 bases and J dropped 2 bases, with 15 bases sitting between them. Germline V lookup: CDR1 SNHLY, CDR2 FYNNEI. CDR3 amino acids: CASSEAGAIFTDTQYF. For the CDR3, the DNA is TGTGCCAGCAGTGAGGCGGGGGCCATTTTCACAGATACGCAGTATTTT.

Turning to this clonotype: Compared with germline, one end of the junction differs, possibly owing to a read error. The CDR3 loop is CASREEPGLAGGSPDTQYF. The CDR3 DNA reads TGTGCCAGCAGAGAAGAACCGGGACTAGCGGGAGGTTCGCCAGATACGCAGTATTTT. The rearrangement uses TRBV2 and TRBJ2-3, with 15 bases lining up with TRBD2. Per the germline V gene, CDR1 is SNHLY and CDR2 is FYNNEI. There are 19 residues in the CDR3.

This clonotype has a count of ten or more. The chain uses TRBV6-1 and TRBJ2-7, with unresolved D. The V and J ends lost 4 bases and 1 base respectively, with 20 bases between them. There are 17 residues in the CDR3. The V gene's germline CDR1 is MNHNS and CDR2 SASEGT. CDR3 amino acids: CASSVHLGDAKSYEQYF. CDR3 in DNA: TGTGCCAGCAGTGTCCACTTAGGAGACGCCAAATCCTACGAGCAGTACTTC.

This clonotype came up many times. The chain couples TRBV11-1 to TRBJ2-7; 8 bases map to TRBD1. CDR3 length equals 13 residues. Germline V lookup: CDR1 SGHAT, CDR2 FQDESV (reference sequence). V trimming: 5 bases; J trimming: 3 bases; junction bases outside the gene matches: 3. CDR3 bases: TGTGCCAGCAGCCAGGACAGGGACTACGAGCAGTACTTC. Protein product: CASSQDRDYEQYF.

Worth noting for this clonotype: A read error is possible here, since a much larger clone lies one base away. CDR3 loop: CASRWEMDTEAFF. For the CDR3, the DNA is TGTGCCAGTCGGTGGGAAATGGACACTGAAGCTTTCTTT. The chain employs TRBV28 and TRBJ1-1; no clear D gene. The CDR3 totals 13 residues. Trimming took off 9 bases at V and 3 bases at J, with 14 bases between the two ends. Germline V CDR1 and CDR2: MDHEN, SYDVKM.